These T cell receptor beta chains were read from a single sample in a study of blood T cells in healthy people across ages. TCRdb re-called the 5' RACE reads with MiXCR, one entry per CDR3 protein. The data contain just over 1 million distinct CDR3 sequences, 45% of them singletons. The sample comprised blood. Receptors originate from a woman aged 55-69 years in good health. The CDR3 runs from the conserved cysteine through the conserved F or W. The D gene is left open where the match is weak. The size field is filled for only some rows; it gives once, few, many or a size class.

>-|14|TRBJ2-3|TRBV29-1|-
TGCAGCACATCTAGCGAGCCGAGCACAGATACGCAGTATTTT
CSTSSEPSTDTQYF
>-|13|TRBJ2-1|TRBV12-3/TRBV12-4|-
TGTGCCACCCGGGTTAGCTCCTACAATGAGCAGTTCTTC
CATRVSSYNEQFF
>-|14|TRBJ2-2|TRBV29-1|-
TGCAGCGTTGAAGATAGGACATCCGACGGGGAGCTGTTTTTT
CSVEDRTSDGELFF
>few|11|TRBJ2-1|TRBV11-2|-
TGTGCCAGCAGCCATGATAATGAGCAGTTCTTC
CASSHDNEQFF
>-|15|TRBJ2-7|TRBV7-8|TRBD2
TGTGCCAGCAGCTGGACTAGCGGGACCTACAATGAGCAGTACTTC
CASSWTSGTYNEQYF
>-|15|TRBJ1-1|TRBV28|TRBD1
TGTGCCAGCAGTTTATTGGACAGGGTCAACACTGAAGCTTTCTTT
CASSLLDRVNTEAFF
>-|14|TRBJ2-3|TRBV7-2|TRBD2
TGTGCCAGCAGCCCAACTAGCGGGGGGAATACGCAGTATTTT
CASSPTSGGNTQYF
>-|14|TRBJ2-7|TRBV27|TRBD2
TGTGCCAGCAGTAGGGCGGGAGCAGTCCACGAGCAGTACTTC
CASSRAGAVHEQYF
>-|14|TRBJ1-2|TRBV28|-
TGTGCCAGCAGTTATGAGGGGCGCGGCTATGGCTACACCTTC
CASSYEGRGYGYTF
>once|14|TRBJ2-7|TRBV2|-
TGTGCCAGCGGTGTTGGCCAGGGCCCCTCACAGCAGTACTTC
CASGVGQGPSQQYF
>-|17|TRBJ2-7|TRBV20-1|TRBD2
TGCAGTGCTAGAGCCGGGACTAGCTCTAAAATCTCCTACGAGCAGTACTTC
CSARAGTSSKISYEQYF
>-|14|TRBJ1-1|TRBV11-2|TRBD1
TGTGCCAGCAGCTACCGACAGGGGAAAACTGAAGCTTTCTTT
CASSYRQGKTEAFF
>few|15|TRBJ1-5|TRBV27|TRBD1
TGTGCCAGCAGTTTAGTGGGGACAGAAAATCAGCCCCAGCATTTT
CASSLVGTENQPQHF
>few|13|TRBJ2-7|TRBV6-1|-
TGTGCCAGCAGGGACATCCTTTATTACGAGCAGTACTTC
CASRDILYYEQYF
>few|15|TRBJ2-3|TRBV7-9|-
TGTGCCAGCAGCCCACAGGGTTCGGGCACAGATACGCAGTATTTT
CASSPQGSGTDTQYF
>-|13|TRBJ2-5|TRBV7-7|TRBD2
TGTGCCAGCAGCCAGACTAGCGGCAGTGAGCAGTACTTC
CASSQTSGSEQYF
>-|13|TRBJ2-5|TRBV7-2|-
TGTGCCAGCAGCCCTTTGGTCGAAGAGACCCAGTACTTC
CASSPLVEETQYF
>-|15|TRBJ1-2|TRBV15|-
TGTGCCACCAGCAGAGAACCGGGGGCGATCTATGGCTACACCTTC
CATSREPGAIYGYTF
>-|14|TRBJ2-4|TRBV21-1|-
TGTGCCAGCCCCTCGATGGGGGCCAAAAACATTCAGTACTTC
CASPSMGAKNIQYF
>few|12|TRBJ2-1|TRBV28|TRBD2
TGTGCCAGCAGTTTTGTAGCGGGACAGCAGTTCTTC
CASSFVAGQQFF
>few|16|TRBJ2-1|TRBV20-1|TRBD2
TGCAGTGCTAGTCTCGCGGGAGGGCCTCGGGGAAATGAGCAGTTCTTC
CSASLAGGPRGNEQFF
>-|14|TRBJ2-3|TRBV7-2|-
TGTGCCAGCAGCTTTCGGCACAGAGGAGATACGCAGTATTTT
CASSFRHRGDTQYF
>-|14|TRBJ1-5|TRBV27|-
TGTGCCAGCAGTCCCGACGGACTCAATCAGCCCCAGCATTTT
CASSPDGLNQPQHF
>-|14|TRBJ2-5|TRBV28|-
TGTGCCAGCAGTACCCACAGGTTATTCGGTGAGCAGTACTTC
CASSTHRLFGEQYF
>-|15|TRBJ1-2|TRBV10-3|-
TGTGCCATCAGTGATAAACAGGTATTAGTCGCTGGCTACACCTTC
CAISDKQVLVAGYTF
>-|16|TRBJ2-4|TRBV24-1|TRBD1
TGTGCCACCAGTGATTATGGGGGACAGGGGAAAAACATTCAGTACTTC
CATSDYGGQGKNIQYF
>few|15|TRBJ2-4|TRBV6-5|-
TGTGCCAGCAGTTTTACAGGAGTAGCCAAAAACATTCAGTACTTC
CASSFTGVAKNIQYF
>-|15|TRBJ2-2|TRBV12-3/TRBV12-4|TRBD2
TGTGCCAGCAGTCCCGGACTAGGCCCCAACAGGGAGCTGTTTTTT
CASSPGLGPNRELFF
>-|13|TRBJ1-2|TRBV12-3/TRBV12-4|TRBD1
TGTGCCAGCAGGCGGACCGGGACAGCCGGCTACACCTTC
CASRRTGTAGYTF
>few|13|TRBJ1-6|TRBV20-1|-
TGCAGTGTTATGGAGGGGCATAATTCACCCCTCCACTTT
CSVMEGHNSPLHF
>few|16|TRBJ2-3|TRBV7-3|TRBD2
TGTGCCAGCAGCTTGGCCGGGACTAGGTCCACAGATACGCAGTATTTT
CASSLAGTRSTDTQYF
>-|15|TRBJ2-1|TRBV7-9|TRBD2
TGTGCCAGCAGCCAAGGGACTAGAGTGATCGATGAGCAGTTCTTC
CASSQGTRVIDEQFF
>many|13|TRBJ1-2|TRBV3-1|-
TGTGCCAGCAGCCAAGCTGGGATCTATGGCTACACCTTC
CASSQAGIYGYTF
>-|13|TRBJ2-1|TRBV6-1|TRBD2
TGTGCCAGCAGACTAGCGGCTACAAGTGAGCAGTTCTTC
CASRLAATSEQFF
>-|12|TRBJ1-1|TRBV25-1|TRBD1
TGTGCCAGCAGTGGATACAGGGGGCGAACTTTCTTT
CASSGYRGRTFF
>many|15|TRBJ2-1|TRBV7-9|-
TGTGCCAGCAGCGCGGGACAGACCTCCTACAATGAGCAGTTCTTC
CASSAGQTSYNEQFF
>-|16|TRBJ2-1|TRBV6-1|TRBD2
TGTGCCAGCAGTGAGTTAGCGGGGGAAACCTACAATGAGCAGTTCTTC
CASSELAGETYNEQFF
>few|13|TRBJ2-7|TRBV5-1|-
TGCGCCAGCAGCTTCGTATCCCTGGGCGAGCAGTACTTC
CASSFVSLGEQYF
>many|15|TRBJ2-7|TRBV20-1|-
TGCAGTGCTAGAGATATGCGGGGAGGTTCCTACGAGCAGTACTTC
CSARDMRGGSYEQYF
>-|15|TRBJ2-7|TRBV7-2|-
TGTGCCAGCAGCTTAGCGTGGGGGCGCAGGTACGAGCAGTACTTC
CASSLAWGRRYEQYF
>few|13|TRBJ2-7|TRBV9|-
TGTGCCAGCAGCGTATCGGATTCCTACGAGCAGTACTTC
CASSVSDSYEQYF
>-|14|TRBJ2-7|TRBV15|-
TGTGCCACCAGCGACCAGAGGGACAACTACGAGCAGTACTTC
CATSDQRDNYEQYF
>once|15|TRBJ2-1|TRBV12-5|TRBD2
TGTGCTAGTGGCCAGCTAGCGGGAGGGCGTAGTGAGCAGTTCTTC
CASGQLAGGRSEQFF
>-|15|TRBJ2-1|TRBV7-9|-
TGTGCCAGCAGCTCGGGGATAAAGTACCAAGAGACCCAGTTCTTC
CASSSGIKYQETQFF
>-|12|TRBJ2-5|TRBV20-1|-
TGCAGTGCTAACTTGGCCGGCAATGAGCAGTACTTC
CSANLAGNEQYF
>few|13|TRBJ1-5|TRBV6-6|TRBD1
TGTGCCAGCAGGGACAGGGTCAATCAGCCCCAGCATTTT
CASRDRVNQPQHF
>-|16|TRBJ1-1|TRBV12-3/TRBV12-4|TRBD1
TGTGCCAGCACGGGACAGGGGGCCTTATCGAACACTGAAGCTTTCTTT
CASTGQGALSNTEAFF
>-|15|TRBJ2-1|TRBV7-9|TRBD2
TGTGCCAGCAGCTTAGGAGGGACTAGGCACAATGAGCAGTTCTTC
CASSLGGTRHNEQFF
>once|12|TRBJ2-1|TRBV5-1|-
TGCGCCAGCGGCGAGGGTGGAGATGAGCAGTTCTTC
CASGEGGDEQFF
>-|14|TRBJ2-3|TRBV25-1|-
TGTACCAGTTCCTCACCGGGACGTGGGGACACGCAGTATTTT
CTSSSPGRGDTQYF